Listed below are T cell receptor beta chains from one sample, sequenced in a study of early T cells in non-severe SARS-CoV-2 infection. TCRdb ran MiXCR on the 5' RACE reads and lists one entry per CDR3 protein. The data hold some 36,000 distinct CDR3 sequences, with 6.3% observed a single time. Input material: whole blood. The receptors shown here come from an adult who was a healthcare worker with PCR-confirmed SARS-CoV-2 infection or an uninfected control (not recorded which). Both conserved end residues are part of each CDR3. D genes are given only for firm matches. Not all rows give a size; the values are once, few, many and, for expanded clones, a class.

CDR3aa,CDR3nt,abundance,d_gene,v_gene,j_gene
CSARDMKLALAETQYF,TGCAGTGCTAGAGATATGAAGCTAGCTTTAGCAGAGACCCAGTACTTC,few,-,TRBV20-1,TRBJ2-5
CASRRRTNTEAFF,TGTGCCAGCAGAAGACGGACTAACACTGAAGCTTTCTTT,few,-,TRBV6-6,TRBJ1-1
CASSLAAGNTIYF,TGTGCCAGCAGCTTGGCCGCGGGAAACACCATATATTTT,few,-,TRBV5-5,TRBJ1-3
CASSPGTSGSLYEQYF,TGTGCCAGCAGCCCGGGGACTAGCGGGAGTCTCTACGAGCAGTACTTC,many,TRBD2,TRBV11-2,TRBJ2-7
CASSPTGLRGEQYF,TGTGCCAGCAGCCCAACAGGGTTGAGGGGGGAGCAGTACTTC,-,-,TRBV7-2,TRBJ2-7
CASSPLMTATYEQYF,TGTGCCAGCAGCCCCCTCATGACTGCCACCTACGAGCAGTACTTC,-,-,TRBV11-1,TRBJ2-7
CASRRQGGDEKLFF,TGTGCCAGTAGGCGGCAGGGGGGAGACGAAAAACTGTTTTTT,many,TRBD1,TRBV19,TRBJ1-4
CASSPRGLSYEQYF,TGTGCCAGCAGCCCCAGGGGCCTCTCCTACGAGCAGTACTTC,many,-,TRBV6-1,TRBJ2-7
CASSRTGEKLFF,TGTGCCAGCAGTCGGACGGGTGAAAAACTGTTTTTT,few,-,TRBV12-3/TRBV12-4,TRBJ1-4
CASSRRDGEQFF,TGTGCCAGCTCCCGGCGGGACGGAGAGCAGTTCTTC,few,-,TRBV9,TRBJ2-1
CATRTGNYEQYF,TGTGCCACCAGGACAGGGAACTACGAGCAGTACTTC,many,TRBD1,TRBV6-2/TRBV6-3,TRBJ2-7
CASISVVSEAFF,TGTGCCAGCATCTCAGTAGTCAGTGAAGCTTTCTTT,-,-,TRBV6-6,TRBJ1-1
CASSPSSSYGADTQYF,TGTGCCAGCTCACCAAGTAGCTCCTACGGAGCAGATACGCAGTATTTT,few,-,TRBV18,TRBJ2-3
CASSLGTSGPYEQYF,TGTGCCAGCAGCTTAGGGACTAGCGGTCCCTACGAGCAGTACTTC,few,TRBD2,TRBV7-2,TRBJ2-7
CSASRGPSGRSGEQYF,TGCAGTGCTAGTAGGGGGCCTAGCGGGAGGTCAGGCGAGCAGTACTTC,many,TRBD2,TRBV20-1,TRBJ2-7
CASSLGGAYNSPLHF,TGTGCCAGCAGTTTGGGAGGCGCCTATAATTCACCCCTCCACTTT,-,-,TRBV12-3/TRBV12-4,TRBJ1-6
CSASLAGSSYNEQFF,TGCAGTGCTAGCTTGGCGGGTTCCTCCTACAATGAGCAGTTCTTC,-,-,TRBV20-1,TRBJ2-1
CASMSTVYEQYF,TGTGCCAGCATGTCGACTGTCTACGAGCAGTACTTC,few,-,TRBV28,TRBJ2-7
CASSPDSAGVEQFF,TGTGCCAGCAGCCCCGACTCAGCGGGAGTGGAGCAGTTCTTC,-,TRBD2,TRBV11-2,TRBJ2-1
CASLDSPGTEAFF,TGTGCCAGCCTAGACTCCCCCGGCACTGAAGCTTTCTTT,many,-,TRBV2,TRBJ1-1
CASTRAPTSDNEQFF,TGTGCCAGCACCCGGGCTCCGACTAGCGACAATGAGCAGTTCTTC,many,TRBD2,TRBV12-3/TRBV12-4,TRBJ2-1
CACSGENTIYF,TGTGCCTGCTCAGGGGAAAACACCATATATTTT,-,-,TRBV30,TRBJ1-3
CASSQGGSNSPLHF,TGTGCCAGCAGCCAAGGGGGGAGTAATTCACCCCTCCACTTT,many,-,TRBV4-2,TRBJ1-6
CASSLEQGGAGELFF,TGCGCCAGCAGCCTAGAACAGGGCGGGGCCGGGGAGCTGTTTTTT,-,-,TRBV4-3,TRBJ2-2
CASSLWSGTGQYF,TGTGCCAGCAGTTTATGGAGCGGGACTGGGCAGTACTTC,many,TRBD2,TRBV28,TRBJ2-7
CASSPLGQLTYEQYF,TGTGCCAGCTCACCATTAGGACAGCTGACCTACGAGCAGTACTTC,many,-,TRBV18,TRBJ2-7
CASSPPGLAGSYEQYF,TGTGCCAGCTCACCCCCTGGACTAGCGGGCTCCTACGAGCAGTACTTC,-,TRBD2,TRBV18,TRBJ2-7
CASSWGSSGNSPLHF,TGTGCCAGCAGCTGGGGTAGTTCCGGTAATTCACCCCTCCACTTT,many,-,TRBV7-9,TRBJ1-6
CASSPEVYEQYF,TGTGCCAGCAGCCCAGAAGTTTACGAGCAGTACTTC,few,-,TRBV7-9,TRBJ2-7
CATGDKFLRKQYF,TGTGCCACGGGGGATAAATTCCTACGTAAGCAGTACTTC,-,-,TRBV28,TRBJ2-7
CASSLVGTGVGNTIYF,TGTGCCAGCAGCTTAGTAGGGACAGGGGTCGGAAACACCATATATTTT,many,TRBD1,TRBV7-2,TRBJ1-3
CASSRLWGGPETQYF,TGTGCCAGCAGCCGCTTGTGGGGTGGGCCAGAGACCCAGTACTTC,-,-,TRBV12-3/TRBV12-4,TRBJ2-5
CSARKNLAKNIQYF,TGCAGTGCGAGGAAAAATCTAGCCAAAAACATTCAGTACTTC,many,-,TRBV20-1,TRBJ2-4
CASSLAQQGVNEKLFF,TGTGCCAGCAGCTTAGCGCAGCAGGGTGTTAATGAAAAACTGTTTTTT,many,-,TRBV7-8,TRBJ1-4
CSVTSTGANTEAFF,TGCAGCGTCACATCGACAGGGGCGAACACTGAAGCTTTCTTT,-,TRBD1,TRBV29-1,TRBJ1-1
CASSQDGRPRETQYF,TGCGCCAGCAGTCAGGACGGTCGACCAAGAGAGACCCAGTACTTC,many,-,TRBV5-1,TRBJ2-5
CSVDRGGIQYF,TGCAGTGTTGACAGGGGAGGCATTCAGTACTTC,many,TRBD1,TRBV20-1,TRBJ2-4
CASSLGAASEQYF,TGTGCCAGCAGCTTAGGCGCCGCTTCCGAGCAGTACTTC,few,-,TRBV7-8,TRBJ2-7
CASSSSLAPHYEQYF,TGTGCCAGCAGCAGTAGCCTAGCCCCACACTACGAGCAGTACTTC,many,-,TRBV21-1,TRBJ2-7
CASSLGGLQETQYF,TGTGCCAGCAGCTTAGGGGGGCTTCAAGAGACCCAGTACTTC,many,-,TRBV7-9,TRBJ2-5
CASSRTGNEQFF,TGTGCCAGCAGTCGGACAGGGAATGAGCAGTTCTTC,many,TRBD1,TRBV12-3/TRBV12-4,TRBJ2-1
CASRLLGAPEVAFF,TGTGCCAGCAGGCTCCTTGGGGCGCCGGAGGTAGCTTTCTTT,many,-,TRBV5-4,TRBJ1-1
CSGLPASGDNEQYF,TGCAGTGGACTTCCGGCTAGCGGGGACAACGAGCAGTACTTC,-,TRBD2,TRBV20-1,TRBJ2-7
CASSPPNYSEQNTDTQYF,TGTGCCAGCTCACCTCCGAACTACAGTGAGCAAAACACAGATACGCAGTATTTT,many,-,TRBV18,TRBJ2-3
CSASAITGGYEQYF,TGCAGTGCTAGTGCAATTACAGGGGGTTACGAGCAGTACTTC,many,TRBD1,TRBV20-1,TRBJ2-7
CSARDVGSEREVPYF,TGCAGTGCTAGAGATGTCGGGTCTGAGCGGGAGGTTCCGTACTTC,few,TRBD2,TRBV20-1,TRBJ2-7
CASSFRDGWGEQFF,TGTGCCAGCAGCTTCCGGGACGGCTGGGGTGAGCAGTTCTTC,many,-,TRBV21-1,TRBJ2-1
CASSLHGNSPLHF,TGTGCCAGCAGCTTACACGGTAATTCACCCCTCCACTTT,few,-,TRBV7-8,TRBJ1-6
CASSQSTGSGANVLTF,TGCGCCAGCAGCCAGTCAACAGGCTCTGGGGCCAACGTCCTGACTTTC,few,-,TRBV4-3,TRBJ2-6
CASSRFRDSDNEQFF,TGTGCCAGCAGCCGATTCCGGGACTCCGACAATGAGCAGTTCTTC,many,-,TRBV7-8,TRBJ2-1
CASSYSYEQYF,TGCGCCAGCAGTTACAGCTACGAGCAGTACTTC,-,-,TRBV5-1,TRBJ2-7
CASSWGRTRSYEQYF,TGTGCCAGCAGCTGGGGACGGACTCGCTCCTACGAGCAGTACTTC,many,-,TRBV7-2,TRBJ2-7
CAIRAGQRISLHF,TGTGCCATCAGAGCAGGACAGAGGATATCCCTCCACTTT,many,-,TRBV10-3,TRBJ1-6
CASSSGGDIQYF,TGTGCCAGCAGCTCGGGGGGTGACATTCAGTACTTC,-,TRBD2,TRBV7-2,TRBJ2-4
CASSSAGNQPQHF,TGTGCCAGCAGTTCGGCTGGCAATCAGCCCCAGCATTTT,few,-,TRBV12-3/TRBV12-4,TRBJ1-5
CASSPGQSETQYF,TGCGCCAGCAGCCCCGGACAGTCGGAGACCCAGTACTTC,many,-,TRBV5-1,TRBJ2-5
CAKQGLAGNTGELFF,TGTGCCAAGCAAGGGCTAGCGGGGAACACCGGGGAGCTGTTTTTT,many,TRBD2,TRBV2,TRBJ2-2
CASSFSGSGADTQYF,TGTGCCAGCAGTTTCTCCGGGAGTGGAGCAGATACGCAGTATTTT,many,-,TRBV27,TRBJ2-3
CATSDPSGMEQFF,TGTGCCACCAGTGACCCCAGCGGGATGGAGCAGTTCTTC,many,TRBD2,TRBV24-1,TRBJ2-1
CASRSRRKEDGYTF,TGTGCCAGCAGATCTAGGAGGAAGGAGGATGGCTACACCTTC,many,-,TRBV2,TRBJ1-2